This passage covers 22 T cell receptor beta chains from one sample sequenced in a study of circulating tumor DNA in untreated peripheral T-cell lymphoma. Data came from immunoSEQ multiplex PCR; TCRdb stores just in-frame clones and leaves some out. The sample records roughly 2,000 clones, 87% being singletons. The sample was tumor tissue. The receptors stem from a human donor with peripheral T-cell lymphoma.

The V and J genes are TRBV30 and TRBJ2-5; D is perhaps TRBD2 (7 bases). Deletions cut 5 bases from V and 5 bases from J, with 27 bases between. Per the germline V gene, CDR1 is GTSNPN and CDR2 is SVGIG (reference sequence). CDR3 length equals 17 residues. CDR3 coding DNA: TGTGCCTGGTCACAAAGTTGGGGGGGGGCGCCCCTGGAGACCCAGTACTTC. Its translation is CAWSQSWGGAPLETQYF.

V is TRBV1 and J is TRBJ2-1; the table names TRBD2, a call not compared with the DNA. TRBV1 is a recognized pseudogene. The CDR3 length is 19 residues. Here the CDR3 reads CASSQDNPFRGVGYNEQFF. In nucleotides, the CDR3 is TGCGCCAGCAGCCAAGATAACCCCTTTCGGGGGGTGGGGTACAATGAGCAGTTCTTC.

The chain is built from TRBV15 and TRBJ2-2; D call uncertain. Germline-derived CDR1 and CDR2 are LNHNV and YYDKDF (reference sequence). The V end lost 8 bases, the J end lost 1 base, and 11 bases lay between the germline ends. CDR3 size: 14 residues. The chain's CDR3 is CATQAHENTGELFF. Written as DNA, the CDR3 is TGTGCCACCCAAGCTCATGAGAACACCGGGGAGCTGTTTTTT.

J is TRBJ1-3 and V is TRBV6-8, with 9 nucleotides matching TRBD1. This CDR3 is built from 19 residues. The junction had 12 bases not matched to a gene; V was cut back by 0 bases and J by 3 bases. Germline lookup yields CDR1 MNHGY and CDR2 SAAAGT. For the CDR3, the DNA is TGTGCCAGCAGTTACTCGAACTTACCGGGACAGGGAGGTGGAAACACCATATATTTT. Protein: CASSYSNLPGQGGGNTIYF.

This clone was detected only once. The chain couples TRBV5-1 to TRBJ1-4; tentatively, D is TRBD1 (5 bases). The CDR3 sequence is 15 residues long. V dropped 3 bases and J dropped 3 bases, with 12 bases sitting between them. CDR1 SGHRS and CDR2 YFSETQ come from the germline V gene. CDR3 sequence (DNA): TGCGCCAGCAGCTGGGACCCCAGACCTAATGAAAAACTGTTTTTT. It specifies CASSWDPRPNEKLFF.

The chain couples TRBV15 to TRBJ2-5; the match to TRBD2 covers 8 bases. V trimming: 5 bases; J trimming: 2 bases; junction bases outside the gene matches: 7. Germline lookup yields CDR1 LNHNV and CDR2 YYDKDF (reference sequence). This CDR3 region has 15 residues. CDR3 protein: CATSGNSGVQETQYF. CDR3 nucleotides: TGTGCCACCAGCGGAAATAGCGGGGTTCAAGAGACCCAGTACTTC.

The rearrangement joins TRBV23-1 to TRBJ2-3; possibly TRBD2 for D (6 bases). TRBV23-1 is marked as an open reading frame, function uncertain. CDR3 length: 17 amino acids. V gave up 6 bases and J gave up 0 bases, with 19 bases separating them. The CDR3 region is CASSPGLFLPSTDTQYF. DNA of the CDR3: TGCGCCAGCAGCCCCGGACTATTTCTGCCTAGCACAGATACGCAGTATTTT.

The rearrangement uses TRBV4-1 and TRBJ2-5; 7 bases map to TRBD2. This CDR3 is built from 16 residues. V gave up 0 bases and J gave up 3 bases; unmatched junction bases: 7. Germline CDR1 MGHRA, CDR2 YSYEKL. In DNA, the CDR3 is TGCGCCAGCAGCCAAGATTGGGGGGGAACTGAAGAGACCCAGTACTTC. Amino acids: CASSQDWGGTEETQYF.

The chain combines TRBV11-3 with TRBJ1-2, with no clear D. V dropped 5 bases and J dropped 0 bases, with 10 bases sitting between them. The germline CDR1 and CDR2 sequences are SGHNT and YENEEA. The CDR3 length is 14 residues. The CDR3: CASSPTRANYGYTF. CDR3 coding DNA: TGTGCCAGCAGCCCGACACGAGCTAACTATGGCTACACCTTC.

The chain recombines TRBV29-1 with TRBJ2-7; 7 bases match TRBD1. This CDR3 spans 15 amino acids. Trimming at V came to 6 bases and at J to 1 base, leaving 12 bases not matched to a gene. Germline assignment: CDR1 SQVTM and CDR2 ANQGSEA. This CDR3 is CSVRGRAAVSYEQYF. CDR3 sequence (DNA): TGCAGCGTAAGGGGGCGGGCAGCTGTATCCTACGAGCAGTACTTC.

J is TRBJ2-5 and V is TRBV11-3; tentatively, D is TRBD1 (6 bases). Per germline, CDR1 SGHNT and CDR2 YENEEA. With 4 bases removed from V and 5 bases from J, the gap between germline ends came to 14 bases. The CDR3 consists of 14 residues. CDR3 residues: CASSSHRGYETQYF. CDR3 DNA sequence: TGTGCCAGCAGCTCACATAGGGGGTACGAGACCCAGTACTTC.

The genes are TRBV18 and TRBJ1-1; D remains ambiguous. The V and J ends lost 4 bases and 3 bases respectively, with 21 bases between them. Germline-derived CDR1 and CDR2 are KGHSH and LQKENI. CDR3 length equals 17 residues. Here the CDR3 DNA reads TGTGCCAGCTCACAACCGGGATCAACTACCTCCTACACTGAAGCTTTCTTT. Translation: CASSQPGSTTSYTEAFF.

The table lists this clone with a few counts. This chain uses TRBV11-3 with TRBJ2-7; 9 nucleotides line up with TRBD2. Trimming removed 6 bases from V and 5 bases from J; junction bases left unmatched: 14. The germline V gene encodes CDR1 SGHNT and CDR2 YENEEA. The CDR3 has 16 residues. In DNA form, the CDR3 reads TGTGCCAGCAGTTCGTTTGTAGCGGGGGAGAAAGACGAGCAGTACTTC. It is translated as CASSSFVAGEKDEQYF.

V gene TRBV7-5 combines with J gene TRBJ1-2; the table names TRBD1, a call not compared with the DNA. TRBV7-5 is annotated as a pseudogene. This CDR3 has 15 residues. CDR3 loop: CASSGRQTQIGGYTF. The CDR3 DNA sequence: TGTGCCAGCAGCGGTCGACAGACCCAGATAGGGGGCTACACCTTC.

The J gene is TRBJ1-2, the V gene TRBV6-8, with 8 bases matching TRBD1. CDR3 size: 15 residues. V lost 8 bases to trimming and J lost 8 bases; unmatched junction nucleotides: 16. From germline, CDR1 is MNHGY and CDR2 SAAAGT. The CDR3: CASGSDPGQVGGYTF. CDR3 in DNA: TGTGCCAGCGGGTCTGACCCGGGACAGGTCGGAGGCTACACCTTC.

Only a few counts were recorded for this clone. The chain couples TRBV19 to TRBJ2-1; D possibly corresponds to TRBD2 (5 bases). Deletions cut 9 bases from V and 2 bases from J, with 14 bases between. CDR1 LNHDA and CDR2 SQIVND come from the germline V gene (reference sequence). This CDR3 region has 14 residues. CDR3 amino acids: CASQRGWAYNEQFF. The CDR3 coding sequence is TGTGCCAGCCAACGGGGATGGGCCTACAATGAGCAGTTCTTC.

Written as DNA, the CDR3 is TGTGCCAGCAGTTTCAACGGTCACAATGAGCAGTTCTTC. Translated: CASSFNGHNEQFF. V gene TRBV28 combines with J gene TRBJ2-1, with no clear D. CDR1 is MDHEN, CDR2 SYDVKM, per germline. Trimming pared 3 bases from V and 5 bases from J, leaving 8 bases between. The CDR3 spans 13 residues.

This chain joins TRBV11-3 and TRBJ1-5; the match to TRBD1 covers 7 bases. CDR1 is SGHNT, CDR2 YENEEA, per germline. With 5 bases clipped from V and 0 bases from J, the junction kept 10 bases outside the gene matches. This CDR3 comprises 17 residues. The CDR3 region is CASSGSGTAISNQPQHF. The DNA for the CDR3 is TGTGCCAGCAGCGGATCCGGGACAGCGATTAGCAATCAGCCCCAGCATTTT.

CDR3 loop: CASSPLAGALYEQYF. The CDR3, as DNA: TGTGCCAGCAGTCCTCTAGCGGGGGCTCTCTACGAGCAGTACTTC. The chain combines TRBV6-8 with TRBJ2-7; 10 bases agree with TRBD2. J lost 3 bases, V lost 5 bases, and 7 bases had no gene match. The CDR3 contains 15 residues. CDR1 and CDR2 from the germline V gene are MNHGY and SAAAGT.

The genes are TRBV19 and TRBJ1-5; 9 nucleotides agree with TRBD1. The CDR3 runs 17 residues. Germline V gene sequence: CDR1 LNHDA, CDR2 SQIVND (reference sequence). V lost 4 bases and J lost 2; bases outside the gene matches: 9. CDR3 DNA sequence: TGTGCCAGTAGTAGATCAACAGGGGGCAGGGGCAATCAGCCCCAGCATTTT. It translates to CASSRSTGGRGNQPQHF.

CDR3 amino acids: CATRTVSYEQYF. The CDR3 nucleotides read TGTGCCACCAGGACAGTCTCCTACGAGCAGTACTTC. The chain links TRBV6-9 to TRBJ2-7, with D perhaps matching TRBD1 (6 bases). Germline V lookup: CDR1 MNHGY, CDR2 SVAAGI. CDR3 length equals 12 residues. Trimming pared 10 bases from V and 0 bases from J, leaving 10 bases between.

The J gene is TRBJ1-1, the V gene TRBV11-1, with 8 bases matching TRBD1. The J segment lost 1 base and the V segment lost 4 bases, leaving 5 bases of the junction unmatched. Germline V lookup: CDR1 SGHAT, CDR2 FQDESV (reference sequence). The CDR3 loop spans 15 amino acids. The CDR3 DNA follows: TGTGCCAGCAGCTCCCGGACAGGGAGGAACACTGAAGCTTTCTTT. Translating it yields CASSSRTGRNTEAFF.